This TCR beta chain was captured by sequencing in a study of blood T cells in healthy people across ages. The V and J ends lost 2 bases and 7 bases respectively, with 17 bases between them. CDR3 length: 15 residues. Germline CDR1 is MNHEY and CDR2 is SVGAGI. For the second PCR, which ran for roughly 6 to 11 cycles, a sample-barcoded 5' primer and a J-beta primer mix were used. TCRdb analysed the 5' RACE reads with MiXCR anew, one entry per CDR3 protein. The sample includes some 1,000,000 distinct CDR3 sequences, around 25% of them seen just once. These same data were also listed under a study on T cells of mothers and their children.

The chain links TRBV6-5 to TRBJ1-1; maybe TRBD1 (5 bases). The sequence derives from a girl aged 2 to 9 in good health. The sample was blood. The CDR3 nucleotides are TGTGCCAGCAGTTACCTCGGGACGGGGGAACTTGAAGCTTTCTTT. This codes for CASSYLGTGELEAFF.